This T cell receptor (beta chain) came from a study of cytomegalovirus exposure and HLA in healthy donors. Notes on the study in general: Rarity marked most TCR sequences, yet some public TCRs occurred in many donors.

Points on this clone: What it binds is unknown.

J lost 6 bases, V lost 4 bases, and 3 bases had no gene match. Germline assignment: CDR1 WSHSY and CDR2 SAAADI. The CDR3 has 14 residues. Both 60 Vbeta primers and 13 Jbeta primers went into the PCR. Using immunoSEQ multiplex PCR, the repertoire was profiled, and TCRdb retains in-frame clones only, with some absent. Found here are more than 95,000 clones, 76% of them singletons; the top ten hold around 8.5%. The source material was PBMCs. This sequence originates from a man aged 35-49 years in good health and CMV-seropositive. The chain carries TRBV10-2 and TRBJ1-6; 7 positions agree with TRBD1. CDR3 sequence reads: CASSGDRVNSPLHF. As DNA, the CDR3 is TGCGCCAGCAGTGGAGACAGGGTTAATTCACCCCTCCACTTT.